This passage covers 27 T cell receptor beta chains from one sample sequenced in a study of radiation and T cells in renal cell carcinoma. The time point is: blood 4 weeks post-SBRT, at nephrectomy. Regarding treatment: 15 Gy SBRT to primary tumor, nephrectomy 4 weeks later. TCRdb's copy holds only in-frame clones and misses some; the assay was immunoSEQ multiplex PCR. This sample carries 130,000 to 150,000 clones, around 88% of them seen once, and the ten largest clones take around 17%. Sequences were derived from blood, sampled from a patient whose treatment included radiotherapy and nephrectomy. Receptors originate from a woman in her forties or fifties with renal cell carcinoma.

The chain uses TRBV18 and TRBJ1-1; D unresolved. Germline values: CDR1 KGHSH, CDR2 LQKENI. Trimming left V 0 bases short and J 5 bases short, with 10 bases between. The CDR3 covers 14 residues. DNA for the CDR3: TGTGCCAGCTCACCACCGTCTGTCGGGACTGAAGCTTTCTTT. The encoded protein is CASSPPSVGTEAFF.

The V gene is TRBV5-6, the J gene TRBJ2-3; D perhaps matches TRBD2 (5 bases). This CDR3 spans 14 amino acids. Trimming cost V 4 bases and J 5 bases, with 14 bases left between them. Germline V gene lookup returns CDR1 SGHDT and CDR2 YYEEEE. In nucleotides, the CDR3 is TGTGCCAGCAGCACTCCATCGGGGATAGATACGCAGTATTTT. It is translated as CASSTPSGIDTQYF.

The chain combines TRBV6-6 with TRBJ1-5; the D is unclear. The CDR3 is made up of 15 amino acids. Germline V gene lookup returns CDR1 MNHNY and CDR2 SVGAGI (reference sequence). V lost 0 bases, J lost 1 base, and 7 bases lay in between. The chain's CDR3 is CASSYSNRSNQPQHF. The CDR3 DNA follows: TGTGCCAGCAGTTACTCTAACAGAAGCAATCAGCCCCAGCATTTT.

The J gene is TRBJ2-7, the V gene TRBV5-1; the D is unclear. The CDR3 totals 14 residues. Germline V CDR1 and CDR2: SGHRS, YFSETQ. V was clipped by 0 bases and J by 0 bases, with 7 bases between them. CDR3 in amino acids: CASSLEVSSYEQYF. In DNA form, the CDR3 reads TGCGCCAGCAGCTTGGAGGTCAGCTCCTACGAGCAGTACTTC.

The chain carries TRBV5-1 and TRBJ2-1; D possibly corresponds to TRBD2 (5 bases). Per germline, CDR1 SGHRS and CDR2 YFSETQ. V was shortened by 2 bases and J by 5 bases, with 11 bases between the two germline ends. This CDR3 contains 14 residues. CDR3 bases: TGCGCCAGCAGCTTTGATAGCGCCAACAATGAGCAGTTCTTC. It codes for CASSFDSANNEQFF.

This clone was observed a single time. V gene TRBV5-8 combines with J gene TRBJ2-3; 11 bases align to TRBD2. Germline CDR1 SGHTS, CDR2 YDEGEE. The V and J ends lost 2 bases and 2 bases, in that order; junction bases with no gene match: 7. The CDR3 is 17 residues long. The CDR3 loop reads CASSFNVAGGLTDTQYF. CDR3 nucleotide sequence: TGTGCCAGCAGCTTTAACGTAGCGGGGGGGCTCACAGATACGCAGTATTTT.

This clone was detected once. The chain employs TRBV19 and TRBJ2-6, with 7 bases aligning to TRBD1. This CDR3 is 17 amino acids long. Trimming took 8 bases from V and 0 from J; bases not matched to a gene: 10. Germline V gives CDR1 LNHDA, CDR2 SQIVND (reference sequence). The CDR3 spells CASDPGQLFSGANVLTF. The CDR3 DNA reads TGTGCCAGTGACCCGGGACAGCTTTTCTCTGGGGCCAACGTCCTGACTTTC.

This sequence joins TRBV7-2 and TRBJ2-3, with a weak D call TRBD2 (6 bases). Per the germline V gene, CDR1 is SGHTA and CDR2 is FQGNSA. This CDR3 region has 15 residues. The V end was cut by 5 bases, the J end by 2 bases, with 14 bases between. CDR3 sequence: CASSPPGLITDTQYF. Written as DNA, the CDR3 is TGTGCCAGCAGCCCACCGGGACTGATCACAGATACGCAGTATTTT. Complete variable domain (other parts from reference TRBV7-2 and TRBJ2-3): GAGVSQSPSNKVTEKGKDVELRCDPISGHTALYWYRQSLGQGLEFLIYFQGNSAPDKSGLPSDRFSAERTGGSVSTLTIQRTQQEDSAVYLCASSPPGLITDTQYFGPGTRLTVL.

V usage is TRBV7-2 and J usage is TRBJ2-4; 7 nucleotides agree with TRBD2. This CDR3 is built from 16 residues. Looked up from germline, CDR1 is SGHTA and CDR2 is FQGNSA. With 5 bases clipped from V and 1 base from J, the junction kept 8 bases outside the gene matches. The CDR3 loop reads CASSKTSPIAKNIQYF. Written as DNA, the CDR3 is TGTGCCAGCAGCAAGACTAGCCCCATTGCCAAAAACATTCAGTACTTC.

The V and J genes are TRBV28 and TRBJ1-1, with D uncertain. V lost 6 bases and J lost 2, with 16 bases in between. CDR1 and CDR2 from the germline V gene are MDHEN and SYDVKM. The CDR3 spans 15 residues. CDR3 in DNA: TGTGCCAGCAGCAAGGACTCCTTACAAAACACTGAAGCTTTCTTT. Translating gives CASSKDSLQNTEAFF.

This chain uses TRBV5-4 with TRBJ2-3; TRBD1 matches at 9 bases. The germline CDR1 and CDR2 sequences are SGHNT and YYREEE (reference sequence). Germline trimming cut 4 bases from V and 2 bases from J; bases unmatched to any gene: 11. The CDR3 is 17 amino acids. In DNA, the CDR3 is TGTGCCAGCAGCACTTGGACAGGGGTTGTCCTCACAGATACGCAGTATTTT. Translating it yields CASSTWTGVVLTDTQYF. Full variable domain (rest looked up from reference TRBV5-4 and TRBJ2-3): ETGVTQSPTHLIKTRGQQVTLRCSSQSGHNTVSWYQQALGQGPQFIFQYYREEENGRGNFPPRFSGLQFPNYSSELNVNALELDDSALYLCASSTWTGVVLTDTQYFGPGTRLTVL.

Written as DNA, the CDR3 is TGTGCCAGCAGCTTGCCCGGGGGAGGGATTACCGGGGAGCTGTTTTTT. Protein sequence: CASSLPGGGITGELFF. The chain joins TRBV7-8 to TRBJ2-2; 7 nucleotides align to TRBD2. V shed 3 bases, J shed 5 bases, and the junction held 9 bases outside the gene matches. There are 16 residues in the CDR3. The germline V gene encodes CDR1 SGHVS and CDR2 FQNEAQ.

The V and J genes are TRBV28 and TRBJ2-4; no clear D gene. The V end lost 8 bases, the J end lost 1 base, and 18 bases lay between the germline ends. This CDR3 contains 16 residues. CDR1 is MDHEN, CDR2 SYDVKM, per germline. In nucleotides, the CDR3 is TGTGCCAGCGATTCCAGAGGATTGGTGGCCAAAAACATTCAGTACTTC. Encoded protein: CASDSRGLVAKNIQYF.

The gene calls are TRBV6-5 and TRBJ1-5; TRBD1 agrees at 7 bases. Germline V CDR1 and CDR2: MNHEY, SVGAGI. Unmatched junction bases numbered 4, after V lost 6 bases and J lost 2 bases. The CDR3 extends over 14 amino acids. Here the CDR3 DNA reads TGTGCCAGCAGGCCAGGGGGAGGCAATCAGCCCCAGCATTTT. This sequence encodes CASRPGGGNQPQHF.

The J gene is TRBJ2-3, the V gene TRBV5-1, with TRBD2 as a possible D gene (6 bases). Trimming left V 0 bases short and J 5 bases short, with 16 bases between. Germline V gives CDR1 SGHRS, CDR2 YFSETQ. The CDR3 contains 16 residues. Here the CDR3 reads CASSLAGTSTLDTQYF. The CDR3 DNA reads TGCGCCAGCAGCTTGGCAGGGACTTCTACCTTAGATACGCAGTATTTT. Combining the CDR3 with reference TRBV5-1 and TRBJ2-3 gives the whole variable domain KAGVTQTPRYLIKTRGQQVTLSCSPISGHRSVSWYQQTPGQGLQFLFEYFSETQRNKGNFPGRFSGRQFSNSRSEMNVSTLELGDSALYLCASSLAGTSTLDTQYFGPGTRLTVL.

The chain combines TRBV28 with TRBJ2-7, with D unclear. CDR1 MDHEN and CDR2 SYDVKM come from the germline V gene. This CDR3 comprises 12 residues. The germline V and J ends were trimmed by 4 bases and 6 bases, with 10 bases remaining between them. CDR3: CASSWRTSEQYF. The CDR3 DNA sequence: TGTGCCAGCAGTTGGAGAACAAGCGAGCAGTACTTC.

This CDR3 is CASSSQEPDTQYF. CDR3 coding DNA: TGTGCCAGCAGCTCACAGGAGCCAGATACGCAGTATTTT. The chain carries TRBV11-3 and TRBJ2-3; tentatively, D is TRBD1 (5 bases). The CDR3 is 13 residues long. V lost 4 bases to trimming and J lost 4 bases, with 9 bases between them. CDR1 is SGHNT and CDR2 is YENEEA in the germline V gene. Full variable domain (outside the CDR3, taken from reference TRBV11-3 and TRBJ2-3): EAGVVQSPRYKIIEKKQPVAFWCNPISGHNTLYWYLQNLGQGPELLIRYENEEAVDDSQLPKDRFSAERLKGVDSTLKIQPAELGDSAVYLCASSSQEPDTQYFGPGTRLTVL.

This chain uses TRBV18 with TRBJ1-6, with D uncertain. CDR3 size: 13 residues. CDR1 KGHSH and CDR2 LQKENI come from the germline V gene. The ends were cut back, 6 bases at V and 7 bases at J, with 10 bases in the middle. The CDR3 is CASSPGVNSPLHF. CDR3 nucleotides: TGTGCCAGCTCCCCTGGGGTCAATTCACCCCTCCACTTT.

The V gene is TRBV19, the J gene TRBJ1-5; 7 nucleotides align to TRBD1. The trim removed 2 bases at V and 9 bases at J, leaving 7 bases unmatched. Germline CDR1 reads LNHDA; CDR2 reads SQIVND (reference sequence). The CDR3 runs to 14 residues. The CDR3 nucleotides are TGTGCCAGTAGTATAAAGACAGGGTCTCTGCCCCAGCATTTT. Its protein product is CASSIKTGSLPQHF.

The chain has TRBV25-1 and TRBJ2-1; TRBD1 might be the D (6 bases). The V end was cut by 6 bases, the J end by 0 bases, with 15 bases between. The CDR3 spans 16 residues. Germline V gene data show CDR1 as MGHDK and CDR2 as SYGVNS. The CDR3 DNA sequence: TGTGCCAGCAGGGGACCGGGACACTTCTCCTACAATGAGCAGTTCTTC. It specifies CASRGPGHFSYNEQFF.

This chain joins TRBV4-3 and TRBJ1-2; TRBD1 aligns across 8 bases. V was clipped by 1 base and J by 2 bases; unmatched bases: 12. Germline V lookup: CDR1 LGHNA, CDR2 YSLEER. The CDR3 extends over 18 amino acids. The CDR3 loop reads CASSQGQGAARVNYGYTF. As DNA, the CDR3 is TGCGCCAGCAGCCAAGGTCAGGGGGCAGCCCGGGTGAACTATGGCTACACCTTC.

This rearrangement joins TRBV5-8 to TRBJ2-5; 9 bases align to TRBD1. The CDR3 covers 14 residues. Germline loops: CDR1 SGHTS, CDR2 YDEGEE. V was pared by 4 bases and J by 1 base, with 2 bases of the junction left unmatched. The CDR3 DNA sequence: TGTGCCAGCAGCGCGGGACAGGGCCAAGAGACCCAGTACTTC. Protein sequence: CASSAGQGQETQYF. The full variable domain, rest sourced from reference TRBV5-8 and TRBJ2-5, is EAGVTQSPTHLIKTRGQQATLRCSPISGHTSVYWYQQALGLGLQFLLWYDEGEERNRGNFPPRFSGRQFPNYSSELNVNALELEDSALYLCASSAGQGQETQYFGPGTRLLVL.

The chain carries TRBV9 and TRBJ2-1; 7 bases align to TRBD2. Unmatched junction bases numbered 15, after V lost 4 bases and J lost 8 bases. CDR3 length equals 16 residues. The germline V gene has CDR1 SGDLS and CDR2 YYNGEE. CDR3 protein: CASSPLSGGGIYEQFF. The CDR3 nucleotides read TGTGCCAGCAGCCCTCTATCGGGCGGGGGTATATATGAGCAGTTCTTC.

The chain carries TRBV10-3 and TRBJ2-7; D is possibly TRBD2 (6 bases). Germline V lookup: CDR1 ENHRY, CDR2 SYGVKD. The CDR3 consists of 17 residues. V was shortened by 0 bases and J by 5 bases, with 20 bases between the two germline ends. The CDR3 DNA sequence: TGTGCCATCAGTGAGTCGGCGCTAGCGAGGAGGGGCCACGAGCAGTACTTC. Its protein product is CAISESALARRGHEQYF.

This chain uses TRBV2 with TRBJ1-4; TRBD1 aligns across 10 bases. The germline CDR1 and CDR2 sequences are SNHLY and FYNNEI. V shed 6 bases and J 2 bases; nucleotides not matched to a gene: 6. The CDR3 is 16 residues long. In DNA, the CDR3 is TGTGCCAGCAGAGCGGGACAGGGGTCCACTAATGAAAAACTGTTTTTT. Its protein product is CASRAGQGSTNEKLFF.

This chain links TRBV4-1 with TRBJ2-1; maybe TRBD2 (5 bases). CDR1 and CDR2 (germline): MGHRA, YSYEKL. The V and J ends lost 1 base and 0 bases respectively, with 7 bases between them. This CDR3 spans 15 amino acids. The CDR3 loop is CASSQVARSYNEQFF. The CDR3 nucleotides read TGCGCCAGCAGCCAAGTAGCGCGCTCCTACAATGAGCAGTTCTTC.

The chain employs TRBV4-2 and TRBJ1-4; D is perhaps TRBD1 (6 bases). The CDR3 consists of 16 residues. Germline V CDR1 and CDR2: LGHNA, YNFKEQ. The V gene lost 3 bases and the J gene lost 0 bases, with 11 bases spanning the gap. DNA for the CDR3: TGTGCCAGCAGCCAGGGGACAAGACCAACTAATGAAAAACTGTTTTTT. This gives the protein CASSQGTRPTNEKLFF.